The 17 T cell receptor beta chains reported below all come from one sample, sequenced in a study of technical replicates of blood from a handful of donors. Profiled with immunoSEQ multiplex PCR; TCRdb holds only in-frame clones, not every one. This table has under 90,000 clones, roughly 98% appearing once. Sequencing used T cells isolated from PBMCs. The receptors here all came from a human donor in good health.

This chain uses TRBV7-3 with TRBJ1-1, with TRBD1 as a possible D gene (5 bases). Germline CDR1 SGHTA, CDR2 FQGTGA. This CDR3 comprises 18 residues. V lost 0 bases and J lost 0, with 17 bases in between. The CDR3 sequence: CASSLTDRPGVMNTEAFF. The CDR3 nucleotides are TGTGCCAGCAGCTTAACCGACCGGCCGGGGGTCATGAACACTGAAGCTTTCTTT. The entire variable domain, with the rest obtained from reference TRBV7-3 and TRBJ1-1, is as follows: GAGVSQTPSNKVTEKGKYVELRCDPISGHTALYWYRQSLGQGPEFLIYFQGTGAADDSGLPNDRFFAVRPEGSVSTLKIQRTERGDSAVYLCASSLTDRPGVMNTEAFFGQGTRLTVV.

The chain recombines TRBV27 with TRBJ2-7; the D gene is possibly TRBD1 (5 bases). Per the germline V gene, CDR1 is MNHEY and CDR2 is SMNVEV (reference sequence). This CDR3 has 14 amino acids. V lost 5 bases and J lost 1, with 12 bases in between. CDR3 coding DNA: TGTGCCAGCAGTGCAGGGTCTAGATCCTACGAGCAGTACTTC. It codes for CASSAGSRSYEQYF.

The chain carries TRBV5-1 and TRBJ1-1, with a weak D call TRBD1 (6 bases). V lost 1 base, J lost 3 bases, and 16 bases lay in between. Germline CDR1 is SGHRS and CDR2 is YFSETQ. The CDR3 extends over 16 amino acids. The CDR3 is CASSLLWGGSDTEAFF. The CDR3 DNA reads TGCGCCAGCAGCTTGTTATGGGGGGGCTCTGACACTGAAGCTTTCTTT.

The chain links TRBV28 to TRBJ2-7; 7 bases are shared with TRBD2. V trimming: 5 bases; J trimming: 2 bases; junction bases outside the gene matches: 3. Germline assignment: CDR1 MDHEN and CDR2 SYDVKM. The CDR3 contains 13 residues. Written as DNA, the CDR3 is TGTGCCAGCAGTCTAGGGACTACCTACGAGCAGTACTTC. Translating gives CASSLGTTYEQYF.

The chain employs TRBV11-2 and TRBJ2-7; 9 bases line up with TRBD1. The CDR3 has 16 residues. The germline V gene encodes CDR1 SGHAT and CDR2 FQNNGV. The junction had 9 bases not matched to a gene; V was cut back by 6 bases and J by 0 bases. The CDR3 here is CASRGVGTGISYEQYF. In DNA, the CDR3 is TGTGCCAGCAGGGGGGTGGGGACAGGGATCTCCTACGAGCAGTACTTC.

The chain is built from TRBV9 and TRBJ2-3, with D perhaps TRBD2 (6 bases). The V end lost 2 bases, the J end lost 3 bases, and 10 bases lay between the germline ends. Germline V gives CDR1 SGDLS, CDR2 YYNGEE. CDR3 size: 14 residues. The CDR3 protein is CASSVGTRTDTQYF. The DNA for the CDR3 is TGTGCCAGCAGCGTGGGGACTCGAACAGATACGCAGTATTTT.

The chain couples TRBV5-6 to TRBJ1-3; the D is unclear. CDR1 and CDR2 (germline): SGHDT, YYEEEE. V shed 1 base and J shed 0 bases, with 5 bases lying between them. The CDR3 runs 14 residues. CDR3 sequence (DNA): TGTGCCAGCAGCTTGTATGTCTCTGGAAACACCATATATTTT. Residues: CASSLYVSGNTIYF.

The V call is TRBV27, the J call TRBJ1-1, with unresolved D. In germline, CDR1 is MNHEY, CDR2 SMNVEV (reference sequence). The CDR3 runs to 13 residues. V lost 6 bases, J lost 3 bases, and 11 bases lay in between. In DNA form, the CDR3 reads TGTGCCAGCAGGATTATGGGAGACACTGAAGCTTTCTTT. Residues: CASRIMGDTEAFF.

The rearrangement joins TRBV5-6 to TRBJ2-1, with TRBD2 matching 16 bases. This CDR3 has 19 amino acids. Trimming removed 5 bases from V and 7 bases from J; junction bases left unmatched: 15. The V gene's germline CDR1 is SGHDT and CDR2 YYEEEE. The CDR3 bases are TGTGCCAGCAGTCCCGTCCGGGGACTAGCGGGAGGGTCTATTAATGAGCAGTTCTTC. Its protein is CASSPVRGLAGGSINEQFF.

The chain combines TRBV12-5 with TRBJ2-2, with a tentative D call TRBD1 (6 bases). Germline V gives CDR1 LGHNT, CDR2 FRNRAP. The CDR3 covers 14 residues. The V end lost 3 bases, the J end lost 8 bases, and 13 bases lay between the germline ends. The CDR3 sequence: CASGFGRGRGELFF. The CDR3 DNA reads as TGTGCTAGTGGTTTCGGCAGGGGTAGGGGGGAGCTGTTTTTT.

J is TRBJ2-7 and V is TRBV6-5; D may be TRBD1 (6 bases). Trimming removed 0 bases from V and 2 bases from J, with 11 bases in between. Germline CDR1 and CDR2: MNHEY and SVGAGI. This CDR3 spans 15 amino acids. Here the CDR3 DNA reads TGTGCCAGCAGTTACTCCTTCACAGGGCCCTACGAGCAGTACTTC. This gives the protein CASSYSFTGPYEQYF.

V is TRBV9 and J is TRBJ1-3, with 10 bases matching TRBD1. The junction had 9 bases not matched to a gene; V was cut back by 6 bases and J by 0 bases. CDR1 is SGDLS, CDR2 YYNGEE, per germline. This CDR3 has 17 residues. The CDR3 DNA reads TGTGCCAGCACTTCTGGGACAGGGGTCCTCTCTGGAAACACCATATATTTT. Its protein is CASTSGTGVLSGNTIYF.

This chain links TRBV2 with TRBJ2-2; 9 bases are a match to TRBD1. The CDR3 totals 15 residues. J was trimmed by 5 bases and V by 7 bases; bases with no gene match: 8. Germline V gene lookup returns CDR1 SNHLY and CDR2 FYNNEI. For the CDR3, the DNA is TGTGCCAGCACAACCGGGACAGGGATAACCGGGGAGCTGTTTTTT. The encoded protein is CASTTGTGITGELFF.

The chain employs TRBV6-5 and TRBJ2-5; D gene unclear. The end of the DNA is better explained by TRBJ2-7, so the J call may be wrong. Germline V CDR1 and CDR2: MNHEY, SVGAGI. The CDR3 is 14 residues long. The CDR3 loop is CASSSRSFPFEQYF. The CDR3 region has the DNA TGTGCCAGCAGTTCGCGGAGTTTTCCCTTCGAGCAGTACTTC.

The CDR3 DNA follows: TGTGCCAGCAGTCTAAGTCGCGGGGATCAGCCCCAGCATTTT. Encoded protein: CASSLSRGDQPQHF. The chain carries TRBV6-5 and TRBJ1-5; no reliable D call. Germline values: CDR1 MNHEY, CDR2 SVGAGI. The CDR3 runs 14 residues. Trimming took 5 bases from V and 5 from J, leaving 13 bases between them.

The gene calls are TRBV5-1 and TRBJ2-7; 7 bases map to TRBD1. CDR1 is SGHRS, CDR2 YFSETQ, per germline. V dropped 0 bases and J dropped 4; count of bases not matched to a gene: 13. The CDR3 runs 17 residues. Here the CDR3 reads CASSLGGQDQRVYEQYF. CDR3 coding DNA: TGCGCCAGCAGCTTGGGAGGACAGGACCAAAGGGTTTACGAGCAGTACTTC. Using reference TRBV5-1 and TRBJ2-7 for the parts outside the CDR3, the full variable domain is KAGVTQTPRYLIKTRGQQVTLSCSPISGHRSVSWYQQTPGQGLQFLFEYFSETQRNKGNFPGRFSGRQFSNSRSEMNVSTLELGDSALYLCASSLGGQDQRVYEQYFGPGTRLTVT.

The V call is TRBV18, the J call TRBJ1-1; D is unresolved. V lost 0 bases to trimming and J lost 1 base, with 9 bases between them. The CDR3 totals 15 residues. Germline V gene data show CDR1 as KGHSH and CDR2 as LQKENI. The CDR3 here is CASSPPGPQNTEAFF. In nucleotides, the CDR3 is TGTGCCAGCTCACCACCTGGGCCTCAGAACACTGAAGCTTTCTTT. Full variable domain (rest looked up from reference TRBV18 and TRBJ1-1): NAGVMQNPRHLVRRRGQEARLRCSPMKGHSHVYWYRQLPEEGLKFMVYLQKENIIDESGMPKERFSAEFPKEGPSILRIQQVVRGDSAAYFCASSPPGPQNTEAFFGQGTRLTVV.